The rows below give T cell receptor beta chains drawn from one sample of a study of siplizumab effects on memory and regulatory T cells. Their antigens are not known. Sequencing was performed with immunoSEQ multiplex PCR; in TCRdb, only in-frame clones are kept and a portion is missing. This sample has roughly 9,900 clones, with around 40% found just once. Sequenced sample: CFSE-low (dividing) CD4+ T cells sorted from an allogeneic mixed lymphocyte reaction. These TCRs come from a human donor in good health; the cells came from an allogeneic mixed lymphocyte reaction. Each CDR3 is given with its conserved first and last residue. D genes are given only for firm matches. Clone size is stated in some rows and not others, as once, few, many or a class when expanded.

CDR3nt: TGTGCCAGCTCACAGGGACTAGCGGGAGGACGAATCTCCTACGAGCAGTACTTC
CDR3aa: CASSQGLAGGRISYEQYF
d_gene: TRBD2
v_gene: TRBV18
abundance: -
j_gene: TRBJ2-7

CDR3nt: TGCAGCGCCCGCCCCAGGGGAACCTACGAGCAGTACTTC
CDR3aa: CSARPRGTYEQYF
d_gene: -
v_gene: TRBV29-1
abundance: medium-sized
j_gene: TRBJ2-7

CDR3nt: TGTGCCTGGAGGGGGGGGGCCTACAATGAGCAGTTCTTC
CDR3aa: CAWRGGAYNEQFF
d_gene: TRBD2
v_gene: TRBV30
abundance: -
j_gene: TRBJ2-1

CDR3nt: TGTGCCAGCAGCTTGCGCCGGGACTCTCCCTACGAGCAGTACTTC
CDR3aa: CASSLRRDSPYEQYF
d_gene: -
v_gene: TRBV5-4
abundance: few
j_gene: TRBJ2-7

CDR3nt: TGTGCCACCGGAAAAGGGAGGAATATTTTCTACGAGCAGTACTTC
CDR3aa: CATGKGRNIFYEQYF
d_gene: -
v_gene: TRBV6-6
abundance: -
j_gene: TRBJ2-7

CDR3nt: TGTGCCAGCAGCTTATACGGCTCGGGCTTCACAGATACGCAGTATTTT
CDR3aa: CASSLYGSGFTDTQYF
d_gene: -
v_gene: TRBV7-2
abundance: -
j_gene: TRBJ2-3

CDR3nt: TGTGCCAGCAGGATAGAGGGTTTTAGGGGGCTGGGTGAAAAACTGTTTTTT
CDR3aa: CASRIEGFRGLGEKLFF
d_gene: TRBD1
v_gene: TRBV7-2
abundance: -
j_gene: TRBJ1-4

CDR3nt: TGTGCCAGCAGCGGGACGGCGGCAACTAATGAAAAACTGTTTTTT
CDR3aa: CASSGTAATNEKLFF
d_gene: -
v_gene: TRBV6-1
abundance: medium-sized
j_gene: TRBJ1-4

CDR3nt: TGTGCCAGCAGCTTGACGGTGAACACTGAAGCTTTCTTT
CDR3aa: CASSLTVNTEAFF
d_gene: -
v_gene: TRBV7-6
abundance: few
j_gene: TRBJ1-1

CDR3nt: TGTGCCAGCAGGGGGCAGGTCCATAACACTGAAGCTTTCTTT
CDR3aa: CASRGQVHNTEAFF
d_gene: -
v_gene: TRBV25-1
abundance: medium-sized
j_gene: TRBJ1-1

CDR3nt: TGTGCCATCAACCCGGGACCAGTAGGAGCTGAGCAGTTCTTC
CDR3aa: CAINPGPVGAEQFF
d_gene: -
v_gene: TRBV10-3
abundance: -
j_gene: TRBJ2-1

CDR3nt: TGTGCCAGCAGTTACACGGACAGGGGACGTGGAGAAAAACTGTTTTTT
CDR3aa: CASSYTDRGRGEKLFF
d_gene: TRBD1
v_gene: TRBV6-5
abundance: few
j_gene: TRBJ1-4

CDR3nt: TGCGCCAGCAGCTGGGGCCCAGCGGTCGAGGGCTACGAGCAGTACTTC
CDR3aa: CASSWGPAVEGYEQYF
d_gene: -
v_gene: TRBV5-1
abundance: -
j_gene: TRBJ2-7

CDR3nt: TGTGCCAGCAGCGCCACCTTTGGGGGAGCTCAGCCCCAGCATTTT
CDR3aa: CASSATFGGAQPQHF
d_gene: -
v_gene: TRBV28
abundance: -
j_gene: TRBJ1-5

CDR3nt: TGTGCCAGCAGCAGGAATCAGCCCCAGCATTTT
CDR3aa: CASSRNQPQHF
d_gene: -
v_gene: TRBV28
abundance: medium-sized
j_gene: TRBJ1-5

CDR3nt: TGTGCCAGCAGCTTAGGGGGCAGAGGACTAACCGGGGAGCTGTTTTTT
CDR3aa: CASSLGGRGLTGELFF
d_gene: -
v_gene: TRBV7-2
abundance: -
j_gene: TRBJ2-2

CDR3nt: TGTGCCAGCAGTGCAGGATTCATGAACACTGAAGCTTTCTTT
CDR3aa: CASSAGFMNTEAFF
d_gene: -
v_gene: TRBV6-6
abundance: -
j_gene: TRBJ1-1

CDR3nt: TGTGCCAGCAGGGGTGGGGGCCTGAACACTGAAGCTTTCTTT
CDR3aa: CASRGGGLNTEAFF
d_gene: -
v_gene: TRBV5-6
abundance: -
j_gene: TRBJ1-1

CDR3nt: TGTGCCAGCAGTTTCTTAGGGGGAGGCCAAGAGACCCAGTACTTC
CDR3aa: CASSFLGGGQETQYF
d_gene: -
v_gene: TRBV28
abundance: -
j_gene: TRBJ2-5

CDR3nt: TGCGCCAGCAGCAGACTAGCGGGAGGGCGTGGAGATACGCAGTATTTT
CDR3aa: CASSRLAGGRGDTQYF
d_gene: TRBD2
v_gene: TRBV5-1
abundance: -
j_gene: TRBJ2-3

CDR3nt: TGTGCCAGCAGTTATATTGGCAGTAATCAGCCCCAGCATTTT
CDR3aa: CASSYIGSNQPQHF
d_gene: -
v_gene: TRBV6-6
abundance: few
j_gene: TRBJ1-5

CDR3nt: TGTGCCAGTAGTGCGGGGGGCCAGCGTGGGGCAGATACGCAGTATTTT
CDR3aa: CASSAGGQRGADTQYF
d_gene: TRBD2
v_gene: TRBV19
abundance: few
j_gene: TRBJ2-3